This T cell receptor beta chain was recorded in a study of blood T cell repertoires in COVID-19 (TCRdb year 2020). Notes on the research overall: Samples from collaborators originated in the United States, Italy and Spain and spanned both the acute and convalescent phases of COVID-19. The material from the prospective study consisted of cDNA or gDNA derived from T cells, B-cell-depleted T cells, or PBMCs. Subjects who had been exposed to COVID-19, were actively infected with it, or had recovered from it provided the deeply sampled blood TCRbeta repertoires that made up the dataset. The repertoires were released in a freely available public database meant as a resource for research on the immune response to SARS-CoV-2. The samples were drawn from the first 160 participants of the ongoing ImmuneRACE study and from some 1,300 subjects provided by 6 global collaborators. A de-identified subject ID, COVID-19 status, age in years and sex were almost always included in the sample metadata. Where available, HLA class I and class II types were obtained from metadata supplied by the sample provider rather than from assay-based typing.

Collaborating institutions collected whole blood in K2EDTA tubes following their own protocols. For TCRbeta analysis, collaborators shipped samples in one of three forms: frozen whole blood, isolated PBMCs, or DNA extracted from either of those sample types. As for this clone: Its binding antigen is unknown. No much larger clonotype is one base removed from it; base qualities were not supplied.

TCRbeta CDR3 regions were amplified from genomic DNA by means of the immunoSEQ Assay, a bias-controlled multiplex PCR. Per the authors' processing: The number of nucleated cells in each sample was estimated by amplification of reference gene primers within the assay. Sequence reads were collapsed and filtered to measure the absolute abundance of every unique TCRbeta CDR3 rearrangement. Productive Simpson clonality was computed per sample as the square root of Simpson's diversity index over productive rearrangements. Drawn from immuneACCESS, this table holds only the in-frame rearrangements with V and J called that TCRdb kept. Clones are partly lost; checked studies trace under half to an unresolved V gene and leave the rest unexplained. V, J and clone size were drawn from that table, and D and trimming were deduced from the DNA. The sample data list approximately 49,000 clones, and 84% of these were observed just once. Around 1.6% of the sample is taken by the ten largest.

Paper-wide results and their limitations: Clinical and demographic metadata were provided uncurated, with the amount varying by source and participant.

Taken from cysteine to phenylalanine, the CDR3 has 14 residues. Just CDR3 DNA is preserved here, 42 bases in frame from base 1. Sequences LNHDA (CDR1) and SQIVND (CDR2) are obtained from the germline V gene (reference sequence). Trimming removed 1 base from V and 4 bases from J, leaving 7 bases between the germline ends. The receptor chain draws on TRBV19 and TRBJ2-2, and TRBD1 may be the D gene, going by 6 matching bases. This TCR was sampled from a man aged 45-60 years with acute or convalescent COVID-19. Sample: peripheral blood. The sequenced DNA is TGTGCCAGTAGTATAGGCAGGGGCACCGGGGAGCTGTTTTTT. The resulting protein is CASSIGRGTGELFF.